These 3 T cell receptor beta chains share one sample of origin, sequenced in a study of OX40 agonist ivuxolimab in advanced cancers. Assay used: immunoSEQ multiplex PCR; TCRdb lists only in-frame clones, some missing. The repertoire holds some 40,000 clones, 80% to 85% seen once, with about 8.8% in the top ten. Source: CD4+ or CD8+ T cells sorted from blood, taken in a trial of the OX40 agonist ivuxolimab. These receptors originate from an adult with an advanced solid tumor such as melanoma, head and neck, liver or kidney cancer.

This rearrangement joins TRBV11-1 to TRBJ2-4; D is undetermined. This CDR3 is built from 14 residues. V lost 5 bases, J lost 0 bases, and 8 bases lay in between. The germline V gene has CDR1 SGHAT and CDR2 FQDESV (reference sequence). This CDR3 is CASSKDVAKNIQYF. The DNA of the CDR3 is TGTGCCAGCAGCAAGGACGTAGCCAAAAACATTCAGTACTTC.

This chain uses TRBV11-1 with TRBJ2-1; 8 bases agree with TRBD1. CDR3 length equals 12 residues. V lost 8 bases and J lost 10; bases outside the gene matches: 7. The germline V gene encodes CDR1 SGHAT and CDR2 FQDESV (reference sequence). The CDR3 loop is CASGAGGVEQFF. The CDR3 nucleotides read TGTGCCAGCGGGGCAGGGGGCGTGGAGCAGTTCTTC.

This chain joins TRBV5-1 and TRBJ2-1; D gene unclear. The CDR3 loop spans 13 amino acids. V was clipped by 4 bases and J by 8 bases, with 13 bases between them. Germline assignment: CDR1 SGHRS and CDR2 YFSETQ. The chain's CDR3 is CASSRDLSDEQFF. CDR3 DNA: TGCGCCAGCAGCCGAGATCTTTCCGATGAGCAGTTCTTC.